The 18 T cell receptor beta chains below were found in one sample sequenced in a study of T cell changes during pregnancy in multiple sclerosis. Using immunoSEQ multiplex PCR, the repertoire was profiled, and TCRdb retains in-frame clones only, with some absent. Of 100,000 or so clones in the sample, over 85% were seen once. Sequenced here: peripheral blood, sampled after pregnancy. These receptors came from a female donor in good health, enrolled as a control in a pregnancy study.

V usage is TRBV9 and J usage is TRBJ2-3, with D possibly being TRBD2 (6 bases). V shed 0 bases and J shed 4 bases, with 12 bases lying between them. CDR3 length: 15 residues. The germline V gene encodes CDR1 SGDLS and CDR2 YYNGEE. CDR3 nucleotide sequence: TGTGCCAGCAGCGTAGGGCTAGGCGGGGCAGATACGCAGTATTTT. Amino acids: CASSVGLGGADTQYF.

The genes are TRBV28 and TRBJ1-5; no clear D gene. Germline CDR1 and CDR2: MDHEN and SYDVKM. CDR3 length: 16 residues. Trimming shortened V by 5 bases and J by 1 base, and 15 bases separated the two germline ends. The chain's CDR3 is CASSPRYGSSNQPQHF. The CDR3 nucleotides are TGTGCCAGCAGTCCCCGATACGGGTCGAGCAATCAGCCCCAGCATTTT.

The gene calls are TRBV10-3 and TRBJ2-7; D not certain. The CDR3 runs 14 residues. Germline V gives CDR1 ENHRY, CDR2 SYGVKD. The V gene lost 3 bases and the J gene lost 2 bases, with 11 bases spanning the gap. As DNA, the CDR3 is TGTGCCATCAGTGACCACGCGCAAACCTACGAGCAGTACTTC. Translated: CAISDHAQTYEQYF.

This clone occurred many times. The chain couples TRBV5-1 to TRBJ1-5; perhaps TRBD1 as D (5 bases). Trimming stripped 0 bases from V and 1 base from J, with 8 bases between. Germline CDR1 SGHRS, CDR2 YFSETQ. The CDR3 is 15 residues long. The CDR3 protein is CASSLDGGSNQPQHF. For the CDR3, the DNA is TGCGCCAGCAGCTTGGATGGGGGGAGCAATCAGCCCCAGCATTTT.

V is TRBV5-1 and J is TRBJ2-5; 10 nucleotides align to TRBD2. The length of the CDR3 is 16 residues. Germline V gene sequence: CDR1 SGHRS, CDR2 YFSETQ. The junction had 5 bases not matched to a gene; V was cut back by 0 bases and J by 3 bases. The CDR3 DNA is TGCGCCAGCAGCTTGGCCTCTAGCGGGAGCAAAGAGACCCAGTACTTC. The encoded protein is CASSLASSGSKETQYF. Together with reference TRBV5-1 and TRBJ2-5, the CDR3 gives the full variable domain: KAGVTQTPRYLIKTRGQQVTLSCSPISGHRSVSWYQQTPGQGLQFLFEYFSETQRNKGNFPGRFSGRQFSNSRSEMNVSTLELGDSALYLCASSLASSGSKETQYFGPGTRLLVL.

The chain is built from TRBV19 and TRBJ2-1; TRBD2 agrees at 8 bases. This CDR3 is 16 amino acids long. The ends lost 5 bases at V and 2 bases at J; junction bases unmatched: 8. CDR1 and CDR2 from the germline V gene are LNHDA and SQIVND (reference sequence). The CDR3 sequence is CASSGGPGLAYNEQFF. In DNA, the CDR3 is TGTGCCAGTAGTGGGGGGCCGGGACTAGCCTACAATGAGCAGTTCTTC.

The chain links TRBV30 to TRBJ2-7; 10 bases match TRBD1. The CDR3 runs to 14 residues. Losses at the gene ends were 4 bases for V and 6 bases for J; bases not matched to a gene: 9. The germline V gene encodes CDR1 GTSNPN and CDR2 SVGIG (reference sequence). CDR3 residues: CAWIGRDRGLEQYF. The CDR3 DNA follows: TGTGCCTGGATCGGCCGGGACAGGGGCCTCGAGCAGTACTTC.

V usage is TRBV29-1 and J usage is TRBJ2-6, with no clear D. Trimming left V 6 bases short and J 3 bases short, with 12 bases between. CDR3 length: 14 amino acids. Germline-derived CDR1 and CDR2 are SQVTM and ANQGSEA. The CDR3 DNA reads TGCAGCGTGCCGTCGGGTAGTGGGGCCAACGTCCTGACTTTC. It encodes CSVPSGSGANVLTF.

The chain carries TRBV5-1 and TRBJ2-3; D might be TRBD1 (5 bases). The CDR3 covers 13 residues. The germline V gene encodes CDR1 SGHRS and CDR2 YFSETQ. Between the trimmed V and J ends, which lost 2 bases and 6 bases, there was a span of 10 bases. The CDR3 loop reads CASSFWGRDTQYF. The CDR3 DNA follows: TGCGCCAGCAGCTTTTGGGGCAGGGATACGCAGTATTTT.

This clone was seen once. The CDR3 reads CASSLMDSYNEQFF. CDR3 DNA sequence: TGCGCCAGCAGCCTGATGGACAGCTACAATGAGCAGTTCTTC. This chain joins TRBV4-1 and TRBJ2-1, with D possibly being TRBD1 (6 bases). Germline V gene sequence: CDR1 MGHRA, CDR2 YSYEKL. The V end was cut by 4 bases, the J end by 3 bases, with 10 bases between. The CDR3 has 14 amino acids.

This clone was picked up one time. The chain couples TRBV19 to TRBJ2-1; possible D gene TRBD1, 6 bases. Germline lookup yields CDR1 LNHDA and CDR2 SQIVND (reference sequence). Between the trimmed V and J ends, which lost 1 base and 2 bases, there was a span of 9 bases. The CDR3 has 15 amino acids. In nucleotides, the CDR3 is TGTGCCAGTAGTATAGCGGACAGCCCCTACAATGAGCAGTTCTTC. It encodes CASSIADSPYNEQFF. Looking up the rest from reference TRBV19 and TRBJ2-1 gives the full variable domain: DGGITQSPKYLFRKEGQNVTLSCEQNLNHDAMYWYRQDPGQGLRLIYYSQIVNDFQKGDIAEGYSVSREKKESFPLTVTSAQKNPTAFYLCASSIADSPYNEQFFGPGTRLTVL.

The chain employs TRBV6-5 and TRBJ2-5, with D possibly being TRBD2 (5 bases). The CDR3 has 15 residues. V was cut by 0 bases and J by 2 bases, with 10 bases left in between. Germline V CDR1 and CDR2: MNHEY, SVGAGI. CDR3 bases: TGTGCCAGCAGTTACTCGACTGGCGGGCAAGAGACCCAGTACTTC. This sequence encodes CASSYSTGGQETQYF.

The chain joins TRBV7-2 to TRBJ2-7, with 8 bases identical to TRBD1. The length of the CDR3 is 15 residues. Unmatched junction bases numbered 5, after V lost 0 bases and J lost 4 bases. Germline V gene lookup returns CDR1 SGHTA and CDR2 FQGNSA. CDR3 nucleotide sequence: TGTGCCAGCAGCTTAGCGCTCCGACAGGGGTACGAGCAGTACTTC. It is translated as CASSLALRQGYEQYF.

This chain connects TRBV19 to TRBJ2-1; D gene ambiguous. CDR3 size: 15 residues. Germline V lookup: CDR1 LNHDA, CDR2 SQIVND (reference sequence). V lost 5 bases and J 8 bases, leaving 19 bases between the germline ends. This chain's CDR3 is CASSPAQNGDDEQFF. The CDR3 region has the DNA TGTGCCAGTAGTCCTGCCCAGAACGGAGACGATGAGCAGTTCTTC.

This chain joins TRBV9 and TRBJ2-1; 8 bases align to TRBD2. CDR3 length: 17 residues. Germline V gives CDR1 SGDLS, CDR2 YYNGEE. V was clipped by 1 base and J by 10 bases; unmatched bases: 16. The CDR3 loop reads CASSVCGGCSTGSEQFF. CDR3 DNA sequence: TGTGCCAGCAGCGTATGCGGGGGGTGCTCTACAGGGTCCGAGCAGTTCTTC.

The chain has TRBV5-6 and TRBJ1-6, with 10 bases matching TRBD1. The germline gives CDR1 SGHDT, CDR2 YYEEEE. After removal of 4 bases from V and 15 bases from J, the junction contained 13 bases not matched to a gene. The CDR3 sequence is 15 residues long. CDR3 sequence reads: CASSPQTGGSSGLHF. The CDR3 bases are TGTGCCAGCAGCCCACAGACAGGGGGCAGTTCGGGCCTCCACTTT. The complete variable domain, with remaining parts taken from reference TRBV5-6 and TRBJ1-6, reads DAGVTQSPTHLIKTRGQQVTLRCSPKSGHDTVSWYQQALGQGPQFIFQYYEEEERQRGNFPDRFSGHQFPNYSSELNVNALLLGDSALYLCASSPQTGGSSGLHFGNGTRLTVT.

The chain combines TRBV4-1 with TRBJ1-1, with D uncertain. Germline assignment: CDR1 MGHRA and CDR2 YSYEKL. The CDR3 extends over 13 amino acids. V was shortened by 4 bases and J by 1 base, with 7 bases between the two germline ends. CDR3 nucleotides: TGCGCCAGCAGCCCTGGCTGGAACACTGAAGCTTTCTTT. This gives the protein CASSPGWNTEAFF.

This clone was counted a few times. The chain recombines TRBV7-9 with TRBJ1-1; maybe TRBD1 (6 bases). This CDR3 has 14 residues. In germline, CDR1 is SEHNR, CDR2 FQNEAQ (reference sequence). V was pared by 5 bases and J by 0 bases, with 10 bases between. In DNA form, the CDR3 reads TGTGCCAGCAGCCGAGGGACAATGAACACTGAAGCTTTCTTT. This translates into CASSRGTMNTEAFF.